The sequence of this TCR beta chain was determined in a study of shared clonotypes between healthy human individuals. Across the whole study: Researchers assigned three CD4 naive, three CD4 memory, two CD8 naive and one CD8 memory plate to each donor. Whole-study findings and limits: Naive subsets usually exceeded memory subsets in estimated richness. Clonotypes shared by all four sorted-subset donors had higher generation probabilities than non-shared clonotypes.

Naive CD8 cells lacked CD45RO and underwent positive selection for CCR7, leaving out terminally differentiated effector memory CD45RA+ cells. Worth noting for this clone: Its target is unknown.

Germline-derived CDR1 and CDR2 are LNHDA and SQIVND (reference sequence). CDR3 length: 15 amino acids. V shed 1 base and J 7 bases; nucleotides not matched to a gene: 4. Every subset had its genomic DNA shared out evenly among several immunoSEQ plates. Some clones are missing from TCRdb's copy, which holds only in-frame ones; the method was immunoSEQ multiplex PCR. The sample yields fewer than 700,000 clones, 85% to 95% seen once. Sequenced input: naive CD8+ T cells sorted from blood. This clonotype originated in a woman aged 25 to 39 in good health. The chain links TRBV19 to TRBJ2-7; 13 nucleotides agree with TRBD2. CDR3 in DNA: TGTGCCAGTAGTATAGCGGGGACTAGCGGGATGGAGCAGTACTTC. This translates into CASSIAGTSGMEQYF.